The 24 T cell receptor beta chains reported below all come from one sample, sequenced in a study of graft-versus-host responses after intestinal transplantation. Sequencing was performed with immunoSEQ multiplex PCR; in TCRdb, only in-frame clones are kept and a portion is missing. This repertoire shows some 97,000 clones, roughly 84% found once; its top ten account for about 0.95%. The antigens of these receptors remain unknown. Sequencing was performed on unstimulated CD4+ T cells sorted from spleen or lymph node cells, taken before transplant. Receptors originate from a human donor who was the organ donor for an intestinal transplant.

The rearrangement links TRBV15 to TRBJ1-4; the D gene is possibly TRBD1 (5 bases). V was pared by 5 bases and J by 0 bases, with 10 bases between. The CDR3 has 15 residues. The germline V gene has CDR1 LNHNV and CDR2 YYDKDF (reference sequence). The CDR3 nucleotides are TGTGCCACCAGCGGGGACGGTGCAACTAATGAAAAACTGTTTTTT. It codes for CATSGDGATNEKLFF.

The DNA of the CDR3 is TGTGCCATCAGTGAGTCCTCCTACAATGAGCAGTTCTTC. Its translation is CAISESSYNEQFF. V gene TRBV10-3 combines with J gene TRBJ2-1; D uncertain. Trimming removed 0 bases at V and 0 bases at J, with 0 bases between. There are 13 residues in the CDR3. Germline loops: CDR1 ENHRY, CDR2 SYGVKD.

The gene calls are TRBV5-4 and TRBJ2-5; D gene ambiguous. V lost 2 bases, J lost 5 bases, and 7 bases lay in between. In germline, CDR1 is SGHNT, CDR2 YYREEE (reference sequence). The CDR3 has 12 amino acids. The CDR3, as DNA: TGTGCCAGCAGCTTTCGGCTCGAGACCCAGTACTTC. This codes for CASSFRLETQYF.

The V gene is TRBV6-1, the J gene TRBJ1-2; 7 nucleotides agree with TRBD1. The junction had 5 bases not matched to a gene; V was cut back by 4 bases and J by 6 bases. The CDR3 runs to 13 residues. Germline-derived CDR1 and CDR2 are MNHNS and SASEGT. The CDR3 DNA reads TGTGCCAGCAGTGGTGGACAGGTGAATGGCTACACCTTC. Its translation is CASSGGQVNGYTF.

In its sample, this clone was seen once. The chain employs TRBV2 and TRBJ2-2, with TRBD2 matching over 12 bases. The germline gives CDR1 SNHLY, CDR2 FYNNEI. The junction had 7 bases not matched to a gene; V was cut back by 7 bases and J by 7 bases. This CDR3 is 15 amino acids long. The CDR3 region is CASTRLAGGSGELFF. The CDR3 DNA sequence: TGTGCCAGCACTCGTCTAGCGGGGGGGAGCGGGGAGCTGTTTTTT.

The rearrangement links TRBV6-5 to TRBJ1-2; no definite D call. This CDR3 contains 11 residues. Trimming removed 5 bases from V and 8 bases from J, with 9 bases in between. Germline CDR1 reads MNHEY; CDR2 reads SVGAGI. The CDR3 nucleotides are TGTGCCAGCAGTGAAGTCGGAGGCTACACCTTC. This encodes CASSEVGGYTF.

As regards this clone: Other DNA sequences in this sample translate to the same CDR3. The rearrangement uses TRBV30 and TRBJ1-2, with 9 bases lining up with TRBD1. V was pared by 3 bases and J by 8 bases, with 10 bases of the junction left unmatched. Per germline, CDR1 GTSNPN and CDR2 SVGIG (reference sequence). The CDR3 length is 14 residues. The CDR3, as DNA: TGTGCCTGGAGCCATGGACAGGGGTCTGGAGGCTACACCTTC. Translating gives CAWSHGQGSGGYTF.

This chain connects TRBV5-4 to TRBJ2-1; 12 bases match TRBD2. This CDR3 is built from 15 residues. J was trimmed by 8 bases and V by 1 base; bases with no gene match: 4. The V gene's germline CDR1 is SGHNT and CDR2 YYREEE (reference sequence). The CDR3 loop reads CASSLPSGGAYEQFF. The CDR3 DNA sequence: TGTGCCAGCAGCTTGCCTAGCGGGGGGGCGTATGAGCAGTTCTTC.

J is TRBJ1-1 and V is TRBV11-2; 7 bases fit TRBD1. Per the germline V gene, CDR1 is SGHAT and CDR2 is FQNNGV. V lost 5 bases and J lost 5; bases outside the gene matches: 11. This CDR3 is 15 amino acids long. The chain's CDR3 is CASSLRQAGGTEAFF. Here the CDR3 DNA reads TGTGCCAGCAGCCTCAGACAGGCAGGGGGGACTGAAGCTTTCTTT.

This chain links TRBV30 with TRBJ1-5; no clear D gene. V lost 0 bases and J lost 7, with 16 bases in between. This CDR3 region has 15 residues. CDR1 GTSNPN and CDR2 SVGIG come from the germline V gene (reference sequence). In DNA form, the CDR3 reads TGTGCCTGGAGTGTACCAGGACTGATTTACCAGCCCCAGCATTTT. Residues: CAWSVPGLIYQPQHF.

V is TRBV7-8 and J is TRBJ1-6; 9 nucleotides align to TRBD1. V gave up 4 bases and J gave up 7 bases; unmatched junction bases: 2. Germline V gene sequence: CDR1 SGHVS, CDR2 FQNEAQ. This CDR3 contains 14 residues. The CDR3 nucleotides are TGTGCCAGCAGCTCCGGGACAGGGAATTCACCCCTCCACTTT. Translated: CASSSGTGNSPLHF. Variable domain in full (rest from reference TRBV7-8 and TRBJ1-6): GAGVSQSPRYKVAKRGQDVALRCDPISGHVSLFWYQQALGQGPEFLTYFQNEAQLDKSGLPSDRFFAERPEGSVSTLKIQRTQQEDSAVYLCASSSGTGNSPLHFGNGTRLTVT.

The chain combines TRBV6-5 with TRBJ2-7; no clear D. The CDR3 runs to 15 residues. Germline CDR1 reads MNHEY; CDR2 reads SVGAGI. Trimming took off 2 bases at V and 6 bases at J, with 17 bases between the two ends. The CDR3 sequence: CASSYPPQFMGEQYF. Here the CDR3 DNA reads TGTGCCAGCAGTTACCCGCCCCAGTTTATGGGCGAGCAGTACTTC.

The chain uses TRBV4-2 and TRBJ1-2; 9 positions agree with TRBD1. The CDR3 has 15 residues. The germline gives CDR1 LGHNA, CDR2 YNFKEQ. Trimming at V came to 4 bases and at J to 9 bases, leaving 12 bases not matched to a gene. The CDR3 is CASSRGTGWSMSYTF. CDR3 nucleotides: TGTGCCAGCAGCCGAGGGACAGGGTGGTCCATGAGCTACACCTTC.

This rearrangement joins TRBV4-1 to TRBJ1-2; 9 bases are a match to TRBD1. Germline assignment: CDR1 MGHRA and CDR2 YSYEKL. The CDR3 has 16 amino acids. V lost 0 bases and J lost 6; bases outside the gene matches: 8. DNA of the CDR3: TGCGCCAGCAGCCAAGAGACAGGGGGGACCCCGAATGGCTACACCTTC. Residues: CASSQETGGTPNGYTF.

This clone is a singleton in its sample. Compared with germline, one end of the junction differs, possibly owing to a read error. The rearrangement joins TRBV29-1 to TRBJ2-7; 8 bases align to TRBD2. This CDR3 has 11 residues. CDR1 is SQVTM and CDR2 is ANQGSEA in the germline V gene. This chain's CDR3 is CSGVGAYEQYF. In DNA form, the CDR3 reads TGTAGCGGGGTGGGCGCCTACGAGCAGTACTTC.

The rearrangement links TRBV5-1 to TRBJ2-5; 9 bases agree with TRBD1. There are 15 residues in the CDR3. CDR1 is SGHRS, CDR2 YFSETQ, per germline. The V segment lost 4 bases and the J segment 5 bases; nucleotides outside the gene matches: 9. In nucleotides, the CDR3 is TGCGCCAGCAGCCGGGCGGGACAGGGAGAGGAGACCCAGTACTTC. It encodes CASSRAGQGEETQYF. Looking up the rest from reference TRBV5-1 and TRBJ2-5 gives the full variable domain: KAGVTQTPRYLIKTRGQQVTLSCSPISGHRSVSWYQQTPGQGLQFLFEYFSETQRNKGNFPGRFSGRQFSNSRSEMNVSTLELGDSALYLCASSRAGQGEETQYFGPGTRLLVL.

This clone was seen more than once but under ten times. The genes are TRBV4-1 and TRBJ1-2; D call uncertain. V lost 2 bases to trimming and J lost 8 bases, with 9 bases between them. The CDR3 covers 12 residues. Germline values: CDR1 MGHRA, CDR2 YSYEKL. The CDR3 loop is CASSQPRGGYTF. CDR3 DNA: TGCGCCAGCAGCCAACCACGTGGGGGCTACACCTTC.

This clone occurred a few times. The V and J genes are TRBV28 and TRBJ1-5; 8 bases agree with TRBD1. The CDR3 length is 15 residues. The germline gives CDR1 MDHEN, CDR2 SYDVKM. V was clipped by 3 bases and J by 3 bases; unmatched bases: 4. This CDR3 reads CASSFPRGLNQPQHF. The CDR3, as DNA: TGTGCCAGCAGTTTCCCCAGGGGGCTCAATCAGCCCCAGCATTTT.

This clone was seen a single time. The chain joins TRBV6-5 to TRBJ2-7; no definite D call. Looked up from germline, CDR1 is MNHEY and CDR2 is SVGAGI. The CDR3 length is 13 residues. The germline V and J ends were trimmed by 6 bases and 4 bases, with 13 bases remaining between them. CDR3 bases: TGTGCCAGCAGCTCCGGCCTTTTTTACGAGCAGTACTTC. This translates into CASSSGLFYEQYF.

The chain combines TRBV6-5 with TRBJ1-1; a weak D match, TRBD1 (5 bases). This CDR3 comprises 14 residues. Trimming removed 5 bases at V and 3 bases at J, with 13 bases between. Germline V lookup: CDR1 MNHEY, CDR2 SVGAGI. The CDR3 reads CASSLHRRDTEAFF. In DNA form, the CDR3 reads TGTGCCAGCAGTCTTCACAGGAGGGACACTGAAGCTTTCTTT.

V usage is TRBV30 and J usage is TRBJ2-5; possibly TRBD1 or TRBD2 for D (5 bases each). Per germline, CDR1 GTSNPN and CDR2 SVGIG (reference sequence). V lost 0 bases and J 0 bases, leaving 14 bases between the germline ends. The CDR3 spans 16 residues. The CDR3 sequence is CAWSVLGWGNQETQYF. CDR3 DNA sequence: TGTGCCTGGAGTGTACTAGGGTGGGGGAACCAAGAGACCCAGTACTTC.

This sequence joins TRBV2 and TRBJ2-3; 8 positions match TRBD1. Losses at the gene ends were 3 bases for V and 2 bases for J; bases not matched to a gene: 16. In germline, CDR1 is SNHLY, CDR2 FYNNEI. This CDR3 comprises 19 residues. CDR3 sequence (DNA): TGTGCCAGCAGTGAGAATGTCAGGGGGCGGCGGATGCCCACAGATACGCAGTATTTT. This translates into CASSENVRGRRMPTDTQYF. The complete variable domain, with remaining parts taken from reference TRBV2 and TRBJ2-3, reads EPEVTQTPSHQVTQMGQEVILRCVPISNHLYFYWYRQILGQKVEFLVSFYNNEISEKSEIFDDQFSVERPDGSNFTLKIRSTKLEDSAMYFCASSENVRGRRMPTDTQYFGPGTRLTVL.

The chain combines TRBV5-1 with TRBJ1-3, with D maybe TRBD1 (5 bases). Between the trimmed V and J ends, which lost 0 bases and 0 bases, there was a span of 10 bases. CDR1 SGHRS and CDR2 YFSETQ come from the germline V gene. The CDR3 runs 16 residues. In DNA form, the CDR3 reads TGCGCCAGCAGCTTGGTGGGACTGCCCTCTGGAAACACCATATATTTT. This sequence encodes CASSLVGLPSGNTIYF.

J is TRBJ1-1 and V is TRBV9; 7 bases align to TRBD1. Germline V gene data show CDR1 as SGDLS and CDR2 as YYNGEE. The CDR3 sequence is 14 residues long. After removal of 3 bases from V and 7 bases from J, the junction contained 9 bases not matched to a gene. The CDR3 loop is CASSAMDRRNEAFF. CDR3 sequence (DNA): TGTGCCAGCAGCGCGATGGACAGGCGTAATGAAGCTTTCTTT. Together with reference TRBV9 and TRBJ1-1, the CDR3 gives the full variable domain: DSGVTQTPKHLITATGQRVTLRCSPRSGDLSVYWYQQSLDQGLQFLIQYYNGEERAKGNILERFSAQQFPDLHSELNLSSLELGDSALYFCASSAMDRRNEAFFGQGTRLTVV.